This T cell receptor beta chain was documented in a study of blood T cell repertoires in COVID-19. On the study more broadly: Material from acute and convalescent COVID-19 was sourced from the United States, Italy and Spain. T cells, B-cell-depleted T cells, or PBMCs supplied cDNA or gDNA.

The CDR3 totals 14 residues. Germline lookup yields CDR1 SGHRS and CDR2 YFSETQ. Trimming removed 7 bases from V and 0 bases from J; junction bases left unmatched: 5. How the authors handled the data: Cell counts per sample came from amplifying reference gene primers. TCRdb keeps only in-frame clones here, not all; method: immunoSEQ multiplex PCR. V, J and clone size are taken as reported in that table, and D and trimming were inferred from the DNA itself. Of 200,000 or so clones listed, 85% to 90% are singletons. The sequencing sample was made of peripheral blood. The TCR sequence derives from a middle-aged man with acute or convalescent COVID-19. The chain carries TRBV5-1 and TRBJ2-3, with TRBD2 identical over 7 bases. The CDR3 DNA sequence: TGCGCCAGCCTAAGCGGGGTTAGCACAGATACGCAGTATTTT. Amino acid sequence: CASLSGVSTDTQYF.